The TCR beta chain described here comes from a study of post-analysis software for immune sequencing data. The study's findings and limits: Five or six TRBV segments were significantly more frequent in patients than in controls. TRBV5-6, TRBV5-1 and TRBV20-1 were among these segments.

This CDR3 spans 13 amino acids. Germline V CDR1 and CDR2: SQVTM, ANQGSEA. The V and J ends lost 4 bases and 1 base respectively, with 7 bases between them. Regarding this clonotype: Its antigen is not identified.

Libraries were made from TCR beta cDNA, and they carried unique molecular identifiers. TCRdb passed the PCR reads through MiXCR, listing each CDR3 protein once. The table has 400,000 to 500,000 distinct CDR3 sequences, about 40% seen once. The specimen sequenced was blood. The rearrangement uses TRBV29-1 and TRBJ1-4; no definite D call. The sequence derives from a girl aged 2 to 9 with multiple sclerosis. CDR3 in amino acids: CSVVIGTNEKLFF. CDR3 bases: TGCAGCGTTGTGATAGGAACTAATGAAAAACTGTTTTTT. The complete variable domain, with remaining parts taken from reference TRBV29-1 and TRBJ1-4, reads SAVISQKPSRDICQRGTSLTIQCQVDSQVTMMFWYRQQPGQSLTLIATANQGSEATYESGFVIDKFPISRPNLTFSTLTVSNMSPEDSSIYLCSVVIGTNEKLFFGSGTQLSVL.